Shown below are 30 T cell receptor beta chains from a single sample sequenced in a study of STAT5B mutations in CD4+ large granular lymphocyte leukemia. TCRdb keeps only in-frame clones here, not all; method: immunoSEQ multiplex PCR. The data hold about 45,000 clones, with 70% to 90% observed a single time. The sample taken for sequencing was CD4+ T cells from blood buffy coats. The receptors here all came from a human donor in good health.

J is TRBJ2-5 and V is TRBV30; D uncertain. Trimming removed 4 bases from V and 1 base from J, with 4 bases in between. Looked up from germline, CDR1 is GTSNPN and CDR2 is SVGIG (reference sequence). CDR3 length: 11 amino acids. CDR3 coding DNA: TGTGCCTGGACGGTCCAAGAGACCCAGTACTTC. This encodes CAWTVQETQYF. The whole variable domain, remainder taken from reference TRBV30 and TRBJ2-5, is SQTIHQWPATLVQPVGSPLSLECTVEGTSNPNLYWYRQAAGRGLQLLFYSVGIGQISSEVPQNLSASRPQDRQFILSSKKLLLSDSGFYLCAWTVQETQYFGPGTRLLVL.

V and J are TRBV9 and TRBJ2-5; D is uncertain. Between the trimmed V and J ends, which lost 2 bases and 4 bases, there was a span of 12 bases. CDR1 and CDR2 (germline): SGDLS, YYNGEE. The CDR3 sequence is 14 residues long. The CDR3 here is CASSVSGFLETQYF. The CDR3 region has the DNA TGTGCCAGCAGCGTTTCAGGTTTTCTAGAGACCCAGTACTTC.

The genes are TRBV5-1 and TRBJ2-3; tentatively, D is TRBD2 (6 bases). The CDR3 is 16 amino acids. CDR1 and CDR2 (germline): SGHRS, YFSETQ. The V gene lost 4 bases and the J gene lost 2 bases, with 17 bases spanning the gap. CDR3 bases: TGCGCCAGCAGCATGGCGGGGCACCTGATCACAGATACGCAGTATTTT. Its protein is CASSMAGHLITDTQYF.

The chain is built from TRBV30 and TRBJ2-5; D might be TRBD2 (6 bases). With 0 bases removed from V and 5 bases from J, the gap between germline ends came to 16 bases. CDR1 and CDR2 (germline): GTSNPN, SVGIG (reference sequence). This CDR3 has 15 amino acids. The CDR3 spells CAWSVRERNWETQYF. As DNA, the CDR3 is TGTGCCTGGAGTGTACGGGAGCGAAATTGGGAGACCCAGTACTTC.

This chain connects TRBV6-5 to TRBJ1-2, with 9 bases that match TRBD1. V lost 6 bases and J lost 5; bases outside the gene matches: 7. The CDR3 runs to 14 residues. Germline assignment: CDR1 MNHEY and CDR2 SVGAGI. For the CDR3, the DNA is TGTGCCAGCAGGTCCGGGACAGGGTTATATGGCTACACCTTC. Translated: CASRSGTGLYGYTF.

V is TRBV5-5 and J is TRBJ2-6; D gene uncertain. The CDR3 has 17 residues. The V gene's germline CDR1 is SGHKS and CDR2 YYEKEE (reference sequence). V was shortened by 7 bases and J by 5 bases, with 22 bases between the two germline ends. In nucleotides, the CDR3 is TGTGCCAGCCTGCATATTCTCGCACAAAGTCGGGCCAACGTCCTGACTTTC. This sequence encodes CASLHILAQSRANVLTF.

The CDR3 spells CASNTGRTGVRYEQFF. The CDR3, as DNA: TGTGCCAGCAACACGGGACGGACAGGGGTGCGGTATGAGCAGTTCTTC. The chain is built from TRBV27 and TRBJ2-1, with TRBD1 matching 9 bases. The CDR3 runs to 16 residues. Losses at the gene ends were 7 bases for V and 8 bases for J; bases not matched to a gene: 15. CDR1 and CDR2 (germline): MNHEY, SMNVEV (reference sequence).

The CDR3 bases are TGTGCCAGCAGCCCGCCAGGGGCGCGGGACGAGCAGTACTTC. It codes for CASSPPGARDEQYF. The V and J genes are TRBV11-3 and TRBJ2-7; D might be TRBD1 (6 bases). V was clipped by 5 bases and J by 5 bases, with 16 bases between them. In germline, CDR1 is SGHNT, CDR2 YENEEA. The CDR3 is made up of 14 amino acids.

The chain joins TRBV11-2 to TRBJ2-2; unclear D gene. Trimming took off 1 base at V and 0 bases at J, with 9 bases between the two ends. Per germline, CDR1 SGHAT and CDR2 FQNNGV. The CDR3 runs 16 residues. CDR3 protein: CASSLVVSANTGELFF. The CDR3 nucleotides read TGTGCCAGCAGCTTAGTGGTCAGCGCGAACACCGGGGAGCTGTTTTTT. Complete variable domain (other parts from reference TRBV11-2 and TRBJ2-2): EAGVAQSPRYKIIEKRQSVAFWCNPISGHATLYWYQQILGQGPKLLIQFQNNGVVDDSQLPKDRFSAERLKGVDSTLKIQPAKLEDSAVYLCASSLVVSANTGELFFGEGSRLTVL.

V is TRBV6-5 and J is TRBJ1-5, with TRBD1 matching 10 bases. CDR1 and CDR2 from the germline V gene are MNHEY and SVGAGI. This CDR3 comprises 15 residues. Trimming took 4 bases from V and 3 from J; bases not matched to a gene: 3. CDR3 in amino acids: CASSSGTGVNQPQHF. The CDR3 nucleotides are TGTGCCAGCAGTTCCGGGACAGGGGTCAATCAGCCCCAGCATTTT.

The chain carries TRBV28 and TRBJ2-2; TRBD1 aligns across 8 bases. Germline V gene sequence: CDR1 MDHEN, CDR2 SYDVKM. The CDR3 runs 16 residues. Unmatched junction bases numbered 12, after V lost 6 bases and J lost 6 bases. CDR3 amino acids: CASSGRTGLLSGELFF. For the CDR3, the DNA is TGTGCCAGCAGCGGTCGGACAGGGCTTTTGTCCGGGGAGCTGTTTTTT.

The genes are TRBV7-2 and TRBJ1-2; tentatively, D is TRBD1 (6 bases). CDR1 is SGHTA, CDR2 FQGNSA, per germline. The CDR3 is 16 residues long. The V end was cut by 4 bases, the J end by 4 bases, with 19 bases between. CDR3 loop: CASSSMGTINPYGYTF. The CDR3 DNA sequence: TGTGCCAGCAGCTCGATGGGGACAATAAACCCCTATGGCTACACCTTC.

The rearrangement links TRBV29-1 to TRBJ2-3, with unresolved D. This CDR3 contains 16 residues. V lost 4 bases and J 3 bases, leaving 20 bases between the germline ends. Germline CDR1 and CDR2: SQVTM and ANQGSEA. The CDR3 region has the DNA TGCAGCGTTGCAGGACCACCACTCCCACCGACAGATACGCAGTATTTT. The encoded protein is CSVAGPPLPPTDTQYF.

The chain employs TRBV1 and TRBJ1-2. TRBV1 is a pseudogene. The CDR3 spans 13 residues. The CDR3 region is CTSSRTANYGYTF. The CDR3 DNA is TGCACCAGCAGCCGGACGGCAAACTATGGCTACACCTTC.

This chain connects TRBV19 to TRBJ2-5, with 7 bases lining up with TRBD2. Per germline, CDR1 LNHDA and CDR2 SQIVND (reference sequence). CDR3 size: 12 residues. Unmatched junction bases numbered 2, after V lost 5 bases and J lost 5 bases. The CDR3 coding sequence is TGTGCCAGTAGTCAGGGAGGGGAGACCCAGTACTTC. This translates into CASSQGGETQYF.

The chain uses TRBV29-1 and TRBJ2-1, with D possibly matching TRBD1 (6 bases). The CDR3 sequence is 13 residues long. The germline gives CDR1 SQVTM, CDR2 ANQGSEA. The V end was cut by 8 bases, the J end by 7 bases, with 18 bases between. The CDR3 region has the DNA TGCAGCACCGCTTTGGACAGTATTAATGAGCAGTTCTTC. Translation: CSTALDSINEQFF.

The genes are TRBV5-4 and TRBJ2-7; D unresolved. The V end lost 4 bases, the J end lost 1 base, and 9 bases lay between the germline ends. This CDR3 contains 13 residues. Germline assignment: CDR1 SGHNT and CDR2 YYREEE (reference sequence). The CDR3, as DNA: TGTGCCAGCAGCCCCGACTTATCCTACGAGCAGTACTTC. Translation: CASSPDLSYEQYF.

This clone was recorded a few times. V gene TRBV19 combines with J gene TRBJ1-3; TRBD1 might be the D (5 bases). V dropped 6 bases and J dropped 7 bases, with 19 bases sitting between them. The germline V gene encodes CDR1 LNHDA and CDR2 SQIVND (reference sequence). CDR3 length: 15 amino acids. CDR3: CASRSPGTQRNTIYF. The CDR3 coding sequence is TGTGCCAGTAGAAGCCCCGGGACCCAGAGGAACACCATATATTTT.

This clone was recorded only once. The chain employs TRBV30 and TRBJ2-7; the D is unclear. The CDR3 has 12 amino acids. Trimming shortened V by 0 bases and J by 3 bases, and 6 bases separated the two germline ends. Per the germline V gene, CDR1 is GTSNPN and CDR2 is SVGIG (reference sequence). The CDR3: CAWSVVSYEQYF. The CDR3 DNA is TGTGCCTGGAGTGTAGTCAGCTACGAGCAGTACTTC.

The J gene is TRBJ2-7, the V gene TRBV7-8; D perhaps matches TRBD2 (6 bases). The germline gives CDR1 SGHVS, CDR2 FQNEAQ. V was clipped by 0 bases and J by 6 bases, with 9 bases between them. The CDR3 has 13 amino acids. CDR3 sequence: CASSLAGGSEQYF. The CDR3, as DNA: TGTGCCAGCAGCTTAGCGGGGGGAAGCGAGCAGTACTTC.

The CDR3 coding sequence is TGTGCCAGCTCACCTTCCCGGAAACTACAAGAGACCCAGTACTTC. Amino acid sequence: CASSPSRKLQETQYF. The V and J genes are TRBV18 and TRBJ2-5, with D unresolved. Per the germline V gene, CDR1 is KGHSH and CDR2 is LQKENI. V was trimmed by 3 bases and J by 2 bases, leaving 13 bases between them. The CDR3 contains 15 residues.

V gene TRBV7-2 combines with J gene TRBJ2-7, with 7 bases matching TRBD2. Trimming cost V 1 base and J 5 bases; bases outside gene matches: 11. There are 16 residues in the CDR3. Germline CDR1 reads SGHTA; CDR2 reads FQGNSA. The CDR3 region has the DNA TGTGCCAGCAGCTTAGTCGGTTCGCGTCGGGGGGACGAGCAGTACTTC. Translating gives CASSLVGSRRGDEQYF.

The chain links TRBV30 to TRBJ1-4, with 8 bases identical to TRBD1. Germline loops: CDR1 GTSNPN, CDR2 SVGIG (reference sequence). Unmatched junction bases numbered 7, after V lost 0 bases and J lost 7 bases. CDR3 size: 15 residues. DNA for the CDR3: TGTGCCTGGAGTGTCCCGACAGGGGCGAGTGAAAAACTGTTTTTT. Protein product: CAWSVPTGASEKLFF.

A few counts support this clone. V gene TRBV6-6 combines with J gene TRBJ1-5, with D possibly TRBD1 on 6 matching bases. CDR3 length: 15 residues. Trimming cost V 7 bases and J 1 base, with 14 bases left between them. From germline, CDR1 is MNHNY and CDR2 SVGAGI (reference sequence). The CDR3 sequence is CASTPGQGSNQPQHF. CDR3 nucleotides: TGTGCCAGCACCCCTGGGCAGGGGAGCAATCAGCCCCAGCATTTT.

This sequence joins TRBV7-2 and TRBJ1-1; unclear D gene. The CDR3 is 12 residues long. CDR1 and CDR2 from the germline V gene are SGHTA and FQGNSA. V shed 5 bases and J shed 5 bases, with 9 bases lying between them. The CDR3 nucleotides read TGTGCCAGCAGCCTCCTGAGAACTGAAGCTTTCTTT. It specifies CASSLLRTEAFF.

The chain links TRBV30 to TRBJ1-2, with D possibly being TRBD1 (5 bases). This CDR3 contains 12 residues. V was trimmed by 1 base and J by 6 bases, leaving 9 bases between them. The V gene's germline CDR1 is GTSNPN and CDR2 SVGIG (reference sequence). The CDR3 is CAWSGDFDGYTF. The CDR3 DNA follows: TGTGCCTGGAGTGGGGACTTCGATGGCTACACCTTC.

The chain combines TRBV9 with TRBJ2-1; TRBD1 aligns across 9 bases. Germline V gene lookup returns CDR1 SGDLS and CDR2 YYNGEE. The V gene end was trimmed by 3 bases and the J gene end by 1 base; junction bases not matched to a gene: 8. The CDR3 loop spans 17 amino acids. CDR3 protein: CASSANRDRDSYNEQFF. The CDR3 nucleotides are TGTGCCAGCAGCGCAAACCGGGACAGGGATTCCTACAATGAGCAGTTCTTC.

V and J are TRBV6-1 and TRBJ1-1; weak D call: TRBD1 (5 bases). In germline, CDR1 is MNHNS, CDR2 SASEGT. The CDR3 length is 14 residues. V was shortened by 2 bases and J by 4 bases, with 11 bases between the two germline ends. This CDR3 reads CASSEPGLFTEAFF. The CDR3, as DNA: TGTGCCAGCAGTGAACCGGGACTGTTCACTGAAGCTTTCTTT.

This chain links TRBV5-1 with TRBJ1-1, with D perhaps TRBD1 (5 bases). There are 13 residues in the CDR3. V was pared by 3 bases and J by 5 bases, with 11 bases between. Germline CDR1 SGHRS, CDR2 YFSETQ. In DNA form, the CDR3 reads TGCGCCAGCAGCTGGGGGGGTAGGACTGAAGCTTTCTTT. This gives the protein CASSWGGRTEAFF. The variable domain in full, with the rest retrieved from reference TRBV5-1 and TRBJ1-1, is KAGVTQTPRYLIKTRGQQVTLSCSPISGHRSVSWYQQTPGQGLQFLFEYFSETQRNKGNFPGRFSGRQFSNSRSEMNVSTLELGDSALYLCASSWGGRTEAFFGQGTRLTVV.

This clone was counted only a few times. This rearrangement joins TRBV9 to TRBJ1-2; the D gene is possibly TRBD1 (6 bases). Per germline, CDR1 SGDLS and CDR2 YYNGEE. The CDR3 is 12 residues long. V lost 10 bases to trimming and J lost 8 bases, with 18 bases between them. The CDR3 DNA reads TGTGCCGGCGACTGGGGGCTGGCCGGCTACACCTTC. It encodes CAGDWGLAGYTF.